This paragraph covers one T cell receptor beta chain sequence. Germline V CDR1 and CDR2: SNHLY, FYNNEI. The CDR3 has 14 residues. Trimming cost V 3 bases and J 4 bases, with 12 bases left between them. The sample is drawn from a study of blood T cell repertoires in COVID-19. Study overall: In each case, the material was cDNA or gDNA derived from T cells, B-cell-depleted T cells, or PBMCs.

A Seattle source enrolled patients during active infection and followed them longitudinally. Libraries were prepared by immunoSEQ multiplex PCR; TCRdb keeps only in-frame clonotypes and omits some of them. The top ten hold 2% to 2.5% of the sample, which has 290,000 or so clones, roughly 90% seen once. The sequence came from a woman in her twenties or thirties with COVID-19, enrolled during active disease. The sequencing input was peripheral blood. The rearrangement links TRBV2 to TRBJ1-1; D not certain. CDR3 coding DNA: TGTGCCAGCAGTGATCGCCGTTCGAGCACTGAAGCTTTCTTT. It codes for CASSDRRSSTEAFF.